The 18 T cell receptor beta chains below all came from one sample that was sequenced in a study of somatic mutations in cytotoxic T cells in rheumatoid arthritis. Some clones are missing from TCRdb's copy, which holds only in-frame ones; the method was immunoSEQ multiplex PCR. Of tens of thousands of clones detected, 85% to 90% appear once; the ten largest clones hold roughly a tenth. Sequencing was done on a sample of CD8+ T cells sorted from blood. The receptors stem from an adult with rheumatoid arthritis.

This chain uses TRBV7-9 with TRBJ2-7, with D maybe TRBD2 (5 bases). In germline, CDR1 is SEHNR, CDR2 FQNEAQ (reference sequence). This CDR3 contains 11 residues. As DNA, the CDR3 is TGTGCTTGGGGAGAGGCCCACGAGCAGTACTTC. Its translation: CAWGEAHEQYF.

The chain combines TRBV20-1 with TRBJ2-7; D is undetermined. This CDR3 is built from 11 residues. The V gene's germline CDR1 is DFQATT and CDR2 SNEGSKA (reference sequence). The V gene lost 6 bases and the J gene lost 4 bases, with 10 bases spanning the gap. The CDR3 DNA follows: TGCAGTGCCAGGAACCCTTACGAGCAGTACTTC. Translating gives CSARNPYEQYF.

V gene TRBV14 combines with J gene TRBJ2-5; 7 nucleotides match TRBD2. Per germline, CDR1 SGHDN and CDR2 FVKESK. V was pared by 1 base and J by 4 bases, with 9 bases of the junction left unmatched. The CDR3 covers 16 residues. In DNA form, the CDR3 reads TGTGCCAGCAGCCAAGCTGGAGCGGGGCGTGGAGAGACCCAGTACTTC. Translation: CASSQAGAGRGETQYF.

The chain joins TRBV30 to TRBJ1-2; no reliable D call. This CDR3 has 11 amino acids. Germline V gene lookup returns CDR1 GTSNPN and CDR2 SVGIG (reference sequence). Trimming left V 3 bases short and J 5 bases short, with 7 bases between. The CDR3 DNA reads as TGTGCCTGGAGAGGCGCTTATGGCTACACCTTC. It translates to CAWRGAYGYTF.

This chain connects TRBV4-2 to TRBJ2-3; tentative D call: TRBD1 (7 bases). Germline CDR1 LGHNA, CDR2 YNFKEQ. The V end lost 4 bases, the J end lost 6 bases, and 20 bases lay between the germline ends. CDR3 length: 16 residues. This CDR3 reads CASSPGRGGGSDTQYF. The CDR3 DNA follows: TGTGCCAGCAGCCCCGGGCGCGGAGGGGGCTCGGATACGCAGTATTTT.

In this sample, this clone turned up once. The chain carries TRBV7-6 and TRBJ2-3; 8 bases align to TRBD1. The CDR3 has 15 amino acids. Germline V gene sequence: CDR1 SGHVS, CDR2 FNYEAQ. V was clipped by 5 bases and J by 5 bases; unmatched bases: 9. The CDR3 protein is CASSPTGESQDTQYF. CDR3 DNA sequence: TGTGCCAGCAGCCCGACAGGGGAGTCGCAAGATACGCAGTATTTT.

This clone occurred once. The V call is TRBV9, the J call TRBJ1-3, with D perhaps TRBD1 (6 bases). CDR1 is SGDLS and CDR2 is YYNGEE in the germline V gene. CDR3 length: 16 residues. V lost 4 bases and J lost 0, with 14 bases in between. The CDR3 region is CASSIPRDNSGNTIYF. The CDR3 DNA follows: TGTGCCAGCAGCATTCCCCGGGACAACTCTGGAAACACCATATATTTT.

V and J are TRBV9 and TRBJ1-5; D unresolved. This CDR3 comprises 14 residues. Trimming left V 0 bases short and J 3 bases short, with 7 bases between. Germline V gene data show CDR1 as SGDLS and CDR2 as YYNGEE. In DNA form, the CDR3 reads TGTGCCAGCAGCGTAGGCAGCTTCAATCAGCCCCAGCATTTT. This sequence encodes CASSVGSFNQPQHF.

The chain employs TRBV10-1 and TRBJ2-2; D uncertain. The V end was cut by 7 bases, the J end by 0 bases, with 3 bases between. Germline assignment: CDR1 WNHNN and CDR2 SYGVQD (reference sequence). This CDR3 is 12 amino acids long. This CDR3 reads CASTTNTGELFF. As DNA, the CDR3 is TGCGCCAGCACCACGAACACCGGGGAGCTGTTTTTT.

The chain is built from TRBV10-3 and TRBJ2-7; 8 positions agree with TRBD1. Germline CDR1 reads ENHRY; CDR2 reads SYGVKD. The CDR3 loop spans 16 amino acids. The junction had 5 bases not matched to a gene; V was cut back by 0 bases and J by 1 base. In DNA, the CDR3 is TGTGCCATCAGTGAGTCTGCGGACAGGGAATCCTACGAGCAGTACTTC. This codes for CAISESADRESYEQYF.

V gene TRBV19 combines with J gene TRBJ1-2; no clear D. Germline V lookup: CDR1 LNHDA, CDR2 SQIVND (reference sequence). Trimming left V 6 bases short and J 4 bases short, with 15 bases between. This CDR3 is 14 amino acids long. CDR3 nucleotides: TGTGCCAGTAGCGAGGACCCGGCTGGCTATGGCTACACCTTC. Amino acids: CASSEDPAGYGYTF.

V is TRBV6-5 and J is TRBJ2-4, with 7 positions matching TRBD1. Germline CDR1 MNHEY, CDR2 SVGAGI. This CDR3 has 12 residues. Trimming cost V 6 bases and J 12 bases; bases outside gene matches: 8. CDR3 coding DNA: TGTGCCAGCAGCCCCGACAGGGAGAGTCAGTACTTC. This translates into CASSPDRESQYF.

This chain connects TRBV11-2 to TRBJ2-5, with 11 bases matching TRBD2. Germline loops: CDR1 SGHAT, CDR2 FQNNGV. The CDR3 consists of 18 residues. V was clipped by 5 bases and J by 3 bases; unmatched bases: 14. In DNA, the CDR3 is TGTGCCAGCAGCCCTCCGGGACTAGCGGTGCCGGCAGAAGAGACCCAGTACTTC. It yields the protein CASSPPGLAVPAEETQYF.

The CDR3 sequence is CASSQEGHIVSYGYTF. DNA of the CDR3: TGTGCCAGCAGCCAAGAGGGACACATTGTGAGCTATGGCTACACCTTC. The chain employs TRBV4-2 and TRBJ1-2; D is possibly TRBD1 (6 bases). The germline CDR1 and CDR2 sequences are LGHNA and YNFKEQ. V was shortened by 0 bases and J by 4 bases, with 15 bases between the two germline ends. CDR3 length: 16 residues.

This sequence joins TRBV9 and TRBJ2-7; D might be TRBD1 or TRBD2, each matching 5 bases. The CDR3 length is 13 residues. The germline V and J ends were trimmed by 4 bases and 8 bases, with 16 bases remaining between them. Germline loops: CDR1 SGDLS, CDR2 YYNGEE. The DNA for the CDR3 is TGTGCCAGCAGCCCGCCGGGGCCACCCCAGCAGTACTTC. Translating gives CASSPPGPPQQYF.

This clone has a handful of counts. V gene TRBV6-5 combines with J gene TRBJ1-5; D gene uncertain. Trimming shortened V by 4 bases and J by 3 bases, and 7 bases separated the two germline ends. Germline lookup yields CDR1 MNHEY and CDR2 SVGAGI. The CDR3 is made up of 13 amino acids. CDR3 amino acids: CASSFGINQPQHF. In nucleotides, the CDR3 is TGTGCCAGCAGTTTCGGAATCAATCAGCCCCAGCATTTT.

The V and J genes are TRBV7-9 and TRBJ2-2; TRBD1 aligns across 9 bases. This CDR3 region has 15 residues. The V segment lost 8 bases and the J segment 6 bases; nucleotides outside the gene matches: 10. Per germline, CDR1 SEHNR and CDR2 FQNEAQ (reference sequence). Here the CDR3 reads CASVEGQGGAGELFF. In DNA form, the CDR3 reads TGTGCCAGCGTTGAGGGACAGGGTGGCGCCGGGGAGCTGTTTTTT.

This sequence joins TRBV9 and TRBJ2-3; 13 nucleotides match TRBD2. The CDR3 has 19 residues. V lost 0 bases, J lost 5 bases, and 12 bases stayed unmatched. Germline CDR1 SGDLS, CDR2 YYNGEE. The CDR3 bases are TGTGCCAGCAGCGTAGTGGGACTAGCGGGACCCGCCTTGGGAGATACGCAGTATTTT. This codes for CASSVVGLAGPALGDTQYF.